Each of the 4 T cell receptor beta chains below was sequenced from the same sample in a study of OX40 agonist ivuxolimab in advanced cancers. The assay was immunoSEQ multiplex PCR, and TCRdb's table has in-frame clones only and misses some. This table has tens of thousands of clones, approximately 89% appearing once. Here the sequenced sample was CD4+ or CD8+ T cells sorted from blood, taken in a trial of the OX40 agonist ivuxolimab. The receptors come from an adult with an advanced solid tumor such as melanoma, head and neck, liver or kidney cancer.

In its sample, this clone was seen once. This chain connects TRBV6-1 to TRBJ2-7; D is uncertain. V lost 3 bases and J 4 bases, leaving 10 bases between the germline ends. The CDR3 sequence is 13 residues long. Per germline, CDR1 MNHNS and CDR2 SASEGT. This CDR3 reads CASSEGHAYEQYF. The DNA for the CDR3 is TGTGCCAGCAGTGAGGGTCACGCGTACGAGCAGTACTTC.

The V gene is TRBV27, the J gene TRBJ1-1, with D unresolved. From germline, CDR1 is MNHEY and CDR2 SMNVEV (reference sequence). The V and J ends lost 0 bases and 1 base respectively, with 6 bases between them. The CDR3 totals 14 residues. The DNA of the CDR3 is TGTGCCAGCAGTTTATCCTCAGGGAACACTGAAGCTTTCTTT. This codes for CASSLSSGNTEAFF.

This clone was observed once. Additional DNA sequences in this sample encode the identical CDR3. The chain carries TRBV4-3 and TRBJ2-7; D might be TRBD1 (6 bases). The CDR3 consists of 13 residues. The germline V gene has CDR1 LGHNA and CDR2 YSLEER. V was clipped by 0 bases and J by 4 bases, with 7 bases between them. The CDR3 sequence is CASSQDRGYEQYF. In DNA form, the CDR3 reads TGCGCCAGCAGCCAAGACAGGGGTTACGAGCAGTACTTC.

The J gene is TRBJ2-7, the V gene TRBV4-3; D unresolved. Trimming took 0 bases from V and 2 from J, leaving 11 bases between them. CDR3 size: 15 residues. Per germline, CDR1 LGHNA and CDR2 YSLEER. The CDR3 is CASSQDHGPPYEQYF. The CDR3 DNA reads as TGCGCCAGCAGCCAAGATCATGGGCCTCCCTACGAGCAGTACTTC.